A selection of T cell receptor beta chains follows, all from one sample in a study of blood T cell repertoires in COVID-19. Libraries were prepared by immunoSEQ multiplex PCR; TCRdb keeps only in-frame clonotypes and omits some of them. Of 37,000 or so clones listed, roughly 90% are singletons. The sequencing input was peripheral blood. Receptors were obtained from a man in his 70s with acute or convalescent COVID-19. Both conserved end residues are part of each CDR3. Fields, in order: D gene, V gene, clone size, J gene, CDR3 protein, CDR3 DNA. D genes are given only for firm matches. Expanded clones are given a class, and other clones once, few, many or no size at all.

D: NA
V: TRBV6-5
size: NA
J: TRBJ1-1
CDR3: CASSLLGSGNTEAFF
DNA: TGTGCCAGCTCACTGTTGGGTTCGGGGAACACTGAAGCTTTCTTT

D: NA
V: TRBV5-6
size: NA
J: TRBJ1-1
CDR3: CASSLRDYGAFF
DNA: TGTGCCAGCAGCCTCCGGGACTACGGAGCTTTCTTT

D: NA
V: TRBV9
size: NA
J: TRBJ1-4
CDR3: CASSVLSGSDEKLFF
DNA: TGTGCCAGCAGCGTGTTATCAGGGTCGGATGAAAAACTGTTTTTT

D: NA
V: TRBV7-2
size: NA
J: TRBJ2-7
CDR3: CASSPAGVSYEQYF
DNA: TGTGCCAGCAGCCCCGCCGGAGTCTCCTACGAGCAGTACTTC

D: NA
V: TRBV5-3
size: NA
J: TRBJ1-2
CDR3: CARSLAKSQGWNYGYTF
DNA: TGTGCCAGAAGCTTGGCAAAGTCCCAGGGCTGGAACTATGGCTACACCTTC

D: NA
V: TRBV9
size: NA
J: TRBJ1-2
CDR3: CASSALAESGYTF
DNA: TGTGCCAGCAGCGCCTTAGCTGAAAGTGGCTACACCTTC

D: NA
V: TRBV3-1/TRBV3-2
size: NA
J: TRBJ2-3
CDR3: CASSPGFSDTQYF
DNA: TGTGCCAGCAGCCCGGGGTTTTCAGATACGCAGTATTTT

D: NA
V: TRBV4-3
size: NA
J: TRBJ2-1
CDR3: CASSQDWRERVNEQFF
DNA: TGCGCCAGCAGCCAAGATTGGAGGGAACGGGTCAATGAGCAGTTCTTC

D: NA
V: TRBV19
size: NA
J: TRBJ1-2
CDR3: CASKGEGYYGYTF
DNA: TGTGCCAGTAAAGGGGAGGGGTACTATGGCTACACCTTC

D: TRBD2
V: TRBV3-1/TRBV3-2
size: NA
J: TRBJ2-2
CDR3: CASSQASGSIGELFF
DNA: TGTGCCAGCAGCCAGGCTAGCGGGAGTATCGGGGAGCTGTTTTTT

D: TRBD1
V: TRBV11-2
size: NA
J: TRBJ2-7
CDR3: CASSPQSGTEEREQYF
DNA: TGTGCCAGCAGCCCTCAATCCGGGACAGAAGAGCGCGAGCAGTACTTC

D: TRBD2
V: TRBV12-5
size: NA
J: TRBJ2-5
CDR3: CASGPSGSGGTQYF
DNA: TGTGCTAGTGGTCCTAGCGGGAGCGGCGGGACCCAGTACTTC

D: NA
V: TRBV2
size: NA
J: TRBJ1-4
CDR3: CASSGPGANEKLFF
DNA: TGTGCCAGCAGTGGGCCAGGGGCTAATGAAAAACTGTTTTTT

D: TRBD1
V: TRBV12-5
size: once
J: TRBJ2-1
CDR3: CASGLFRQGTYNEQFF
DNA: TGTGCTAGTGGTTTGTTTAGACAGGGCACCTACAATGAGCAGTTCTTC

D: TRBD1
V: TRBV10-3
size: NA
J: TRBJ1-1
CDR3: CAIRAIDRGNTEAFF
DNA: TGTGCCATCAGGGCAATAGACAGGGGAAACACTGAAGCTTTCTTT

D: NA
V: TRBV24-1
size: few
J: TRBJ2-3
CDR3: CATSAPGQGTDTQYF
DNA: TGTGCCACCAGTGCCCCAGGACAAGGCACAGATACGCAGTATTTT

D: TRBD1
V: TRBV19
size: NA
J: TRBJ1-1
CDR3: CASSPGQVMNTEAFF
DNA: TGTGCCAGTAGTCCGGGACAGGTTATGAACACTGAAGCTTTCTTT

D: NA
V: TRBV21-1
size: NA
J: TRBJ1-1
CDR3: CASSKVRAPGTEAFF
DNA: TGTGCCAGCAGCAAAGTAAGGGCTCCGGGGACTGAAGCTTTCTTT

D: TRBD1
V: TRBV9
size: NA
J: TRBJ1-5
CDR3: CASSVGDRGGNQPQHF
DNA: TGTGCCAGCAGCGTAGGGGACAGGGGAGGCAATCAGCCCCAGCATTTT

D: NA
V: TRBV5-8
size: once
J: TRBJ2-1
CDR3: CASRETGSVGDEQFF
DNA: TGTGCCAGCAGAGAGACAGGTAGCGTAGGGGATGAGCAGTTCTTC

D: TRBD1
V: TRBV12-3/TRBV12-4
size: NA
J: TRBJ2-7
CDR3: CASSPDRDEQYF
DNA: TGTGCCAGCAGTCCGGACAGGGACGAGCAGTACTTC

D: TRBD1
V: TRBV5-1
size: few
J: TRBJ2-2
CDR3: CASSFLPGGDDTGELFF
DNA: TGCGCCAGCAGCTTTTTACCAGGGGGCGACGACACCGGGGAGCTGTTTTTT

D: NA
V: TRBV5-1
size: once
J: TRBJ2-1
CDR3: CASSLYVTYNEQFF
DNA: TGCGCCAGCAGCTTGTATGTTACCTACAATGAGCAGTTCTTC

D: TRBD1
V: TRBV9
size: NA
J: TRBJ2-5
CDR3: CASSVGQGAETQYF
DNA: TGTGCCAGCAGCGTAGGACAGGGGGCAGAGACCCAGTACTTC